The 8 T cell receptor beta chains given below trace back to one sample, sequenced in a study of blood T cell repertoires in COVID-19. The data were produced by immunoSEQ multiplex PCR, yet TCRdb's version contains in-frame clones alone and is incomplete. The sample lists a few hundred thousand clones, approximately 90% occurring once. The sample taken for sequencing was PBMCs or T cells enriched from blood (not recorded which). The receptors originated from a woman aged 18-30 years who had recovered from COVID-19.

The chain employs TRBV12-3 or TRBV12-4 and TRBJ2-1; 10 nucleotides align to TRBD1. This CDR3 region has 13 residues. With V trimmed by 6 bases and J by 6 bases, 2 bases remained unmatched. For the CDR3, the DNA is TGTGCCAGCAGGCGGACAGGGGGCAATGAGCAGTTCTTC. Amino acid sequence: CASRRTGGNEQFF.

This chain joins TRBV12-3 or TRBV12-4 and TRBJ1-5; tentatively, D is TRBD1 (5 bases). CDR3 length: 12 residues. Trimming removed 6 bases at V and 6 bases at J, with 9 bases between. Here the CDR3 reads CASRTAGQPQHF. The CDR3 nucleotides are TGTGCCAGCAGGACAGCCGGTCAGCCCCAGCATTTT.

The rearrangement links TRBV5-5 to TRBJ1-5; D is perhaps TRBD1 (6 bases). Per the germline V gene, CDR1 is SGHKS and CDR2 is YYEKEE (reference sequence). The V and J ends lost 3 bases and 3 bases respectively, with 10 bases between them. The CDR3 is 14 residues long. DNA for the CDR3: TGTGCCAGCAGCTGGGACACCCCCAATCAGCCCCAGCATTTT. This sequence encodes CASSWDTPNQPQHF.

V gene TRBV2 combines with J gene TRBJ1-2, with 8 bases identical to TRBD1. The trim removed 0 bases at V and 4 bases at J, leaving 10 bases unmatched. This CDR3 contains 17 residues. In germline, CDR1 is SNHLY, CDR2 FYNNEI. In DNA form, the CDR3 reads TGTGCCAGCAGTGAAGCGCTTCAGGGGGCGCGGATCTATGGCTACACCTTC. Translated: CASSEALQGARIYGYTF.

This sequence joins TRBV28 and TRBJ1-1, with 10 positions matching TRBD1. Per the germline V gene, CDR1 is MDHEN and CDR2 is SYDVKM. Trimming at V came to 4 bases and at J to 4 bases, leaving 9 bases not matched to a gene. The CDR3 is 16 residues long. CDR3 DNA sequence: TGTGCCAGCAGTTCCCCGGGACAGGGGTCCCCCACTGAAGCTTTCTTT. It specifies CASSSPGQGSPTEAFF.

On this clone itself: It may be a read error: a sequence one base away is much more abundant. The chain has TRBV2 and TRBJ2-2, with 8 bases lining up with TRBD1. Germline V gene data show CDR1 as SNHLY and CDR2 as FYNNEI. The CDR3 has 16 residues. The V segment lost 4 bases and the J segment 1 base; nucleotides outside the gene matches: 5. DNA of the CDR3: TGTGCCAGCAGTGTGCAGGGGGCAGAGAACACCGGGGAGCTGTTTTTT. Translated: CASSVQGAENTGELFF.

A few counts support this clone. The rearrangement uses TRBV30 and TRBJ2-3; D gene unclear. Between the trimmed V and J ends, which lost 2 bases and 6 bases, there was a span of 9 bases. The germline V gene encodes CDR1 GTSNPN and CDR2 SVGIG (reference sequence). CDR3 length: 12 amino acids. The DNA of the CDR3 is TGTGCCTGGAGTAATCCCCAGGATACGCAGTATTTT. Amino acid sequence: CAWSNPQDTQYF.

This chain joins TRBV9 and TRBJ2-7, with TRBD2 as a possible D gene (6 bases). The germline CDR1 and CDR2 sequences are SGDLS and YYNGEE. V shed 3 bases and J shed 5 bases, with 21 bases lying between them. CDR3 length: 16 residues. CDR3 amino acids: CASSAGDSDGFHEQYF. The CDR3 bases are TGTGCCAGCAGCGCGGGAGATTCGGACGGCTTCCACGAGCAGTACTTC.